These 30 T cell receptor beta chains share one sample of origin, sequenced in a study of shared clonotypes between healthy human individuals. Measured with immunoSEQ multiplex PCR; TCRdb has only the in-frame clones, and not every one. The sample records about a million clones, approximately 80% being singletons. What was sequenced was memory CD4+ T cells sorted from blood. This sample's subset: CD45RA-negative fraction. These receptors were collected from a man younger than 30 in good health.

Details on this clone: At one of its ends the junction is not consistent with the germline gene, which may arise from a read error. The rearrangement uses TRBV7-7 and TRBJ1-5; D remains ambiguous. This CDR3 comprises 13 residues. Germline lookup yields CDR1 SSHAT and CDR2 FNYEAQ (reference sequence). CDR3 loop: CASSRSFDQPQHF. The CDR3, as DNA: TGTGCTAGCAGCCGAAGTTTTGATCAGCCCCAGCATTTT.

This clone appeared a single time. The V call is TRBV6-6, the J call TRBJ1-2; 7 bases are a match to TRBD1. Germline CDR1 and CDR2: MNHNY and SVGAGI (reference sequence). Trimming at V came to 6 bases and at J to 7 bases, leaving 11 bases not matched to a gene. The CDR3 has 14 residues. CDR3 bases: TGTGCCAGCAGCGCCAGGGGGGGTTTACCTGGCTACACCTTC. Protein product: CASSARGGLPGYTF.

The V gene is TRBV14, the J gene TRBJ2-7; the D is unclear. V was cut by 4 bases and J by 12 bases, with 16 bases left in between. Germline CDR1 reads SGHDN; CDR2 reads FVKESK. The CDR3 has 12 amino acids. The chain's CDR3 is CASSRSSSKGYF. CDR3 sequence (DNA): TGTGCCAGCAGCCGGAGCTCGTCAAAAGGGTACTTC.

The chain carries TRBV28 and TRBJ1-3; D is perhaps TRBD1 (5 bases). CDR1 and CDR2 from the germline V gene are MDHEN and SYDVKM. The ends were cut back, 7 bases at V and 7 bases at J, with 20 bases in the middle. The length of the CDR3 is 15 residues. For the CDR3, the DNA is TGTGCCAGCACCCCCGGAGGGGCCCGTAGGAACACCATATATTTT. Translating it yields CASTPGGARRNTIYF.

This clone has only a few counts. This chain connects TRBV9 to TRBJ2-5, with TRBD2 matching 12 bases. The V segment lost 4 bases and the J segment 5 bases; nucleotides outside the gene matches: 9. This CDR3 has 16 residues. Per germline, CDR1 SGDLS and CDR2 YYNGEE. The CDR3 sequence: CASSPRTSGISETQYF. In DNA, the CDR3 is TGTGCCAGCAGCCCTCGGACTAGCGGGATCAGTGAGACCCAGTACTTC.

This chain joins TRBV7-6 and TRBJ2-1, with a tentative D call TRBD2 (6 bases). Trimming shortened V by 5 bases and J by 2 bases, and 13 bases separated the two germline ends. CDR1 is SGHVS and CDR2 is FNYEAQ in the germline V gene. The length of the CDR3 is 15 residues. The CDR3 loop reads CASSTRRGAYNEQFF. For the CDR3, the DNA is TGTGCCAGCAGCACCCGCCGCGGGGCCTACAATGAGCAGTTCTTC.

This chain joins TRBV28 and TRBJ1-2; D remains unclear. The CDR3 is 13 residues long. Germline V gene lookup returns CDR1 MDHEN and CDR2 SYDVKM. V dropped 6 bases and J dropped 4 bases, with 12 bases sitting between them. CDR3 loop: CASSTRVAYGYTF. Here the CDR3 DNA reads TGTGCCAGCAGCACGAGAGTGGCCTATGGCTACACCTTC.

The J gene is TRBJ2-3, the V gene TRBV25-1, with a weak D call TRBD2 (5 bases). Germline CDR1 reads MGHDK; CDR2 reads SYGVNS. The CDR3 runs to 13 residues. Trimming removed 4 bases from V and 9 bases from J, with 14 bases in between. Written as DNA, the CDR3 is TGTGCCAGCAGTGCCCTAGGGAGCGCCACGCAGTATTTT. Translated, it gives CASSALGSATQYF.

Regarding this clone: A much larger clone differs by one base, so this may be a read error. J is TRBJ1-3 and V is TRBV30; 11 bases match TRBD1. The CDR3 contains 18 residues. The V gene's germline CDR1 is GTSNPN and CDR2 SVGIG (reference sequence). Here the CDR3 reads CAWTRGGGQGASGNIIYF. The CDR3 DNA follows: TGTGCCTGGACCCGAGGCGGAGGACAGGGGGCTTCTGGAAACATCATATATTTT.

The V and J genes are TRBV28 and TRBJ2-3; D call uncertain. V lost 5 bases and J 5 bases, leaving 14 bases between the germline ends. This CDR3 comprises 14 residues. Germline assignment: CDR1 MDHEN and CDR2 SYDVKM. Written as DNA, the CDR3 is TGTGCCAGCAGTGGCCCCGTGAGTGGAGATACGCAGTATTTT. It translates to CASSGPVSGDTQYF.

The rearrangement uses TRBV15 and TRBJ2-7; D remains unclear. The CDR3 is 13 residues long. Trimming took off 0 bases at V and 5 bases at J, with 8 bases between the two ends. Germline CDR1 LNHNV, CDR2 YYDKDF (reference sequence). DNA of the CDR3: TGTGCCACCAGCAGAGATATCAAAGACGAGCAGTACTTC. It specifies CATSRDIKDEQYF.

This clone was seen a single time. The J gene is TRBJ2-5, the V gene TRBV6-5; TRBD2 matches at 7 bases. Germline loops: CDR1 MNHEY, CDR2 SVGAGI. V dropped 0 bases and J dropped 6; count of bases not matched to a gene: 4. CDR3 length equals 14 residues. Here the CDR3 DNA reads TGTGCCAGCAGTTACTCGGGCGGGAGAAAGACCCAGTACTTC. As protein: CASSYSGGRKTQYF.

The gene calls are TRBV7-6 and TRBJ2-5; TRBD2 matches at 7 bases. The CDR3 runs to 16 residues. The ends lost 5 bases at V and 5 bases at J; junction bases unmatched: 14. Germline CDR1 SGHVS, CDR2 FNYEAQ. CDR3 protein: CASSPFVGGGRETQYF. The CDR3 region has the DNA TGTGCCAGCAGCCCTTTCGTCGGCGGGGGTCGGGAGACCCAGTACTTC.

This clone was observed a handful of times. The chain has TRBV9 and TRBJ1-2; 8 bases agree with TRBD1. The CDR3 is made up of 15 amino acids. Germline CDR1 and CDR2: SGDLS and YYNGEE. Trimming took 0 bases from V and 6 from J; bases not matched to a gene: 7. The CDR3 region has the DNA TGTGCCAGCAGCGTAGGCACCGGGACAGGAGATGGCTACACCTTC. This gives the protein CASSVGTGTGDGYTF.

The chain joins TRBV5-4 to TRBJ1-1; D possibly corresponds to TRBD1 (6 bases). Trimming removed 6 bases from V and 1 base from J, with 7 bases in between. Germline lookup yields CDR1 SGHNT and CDR2 YYREEE (reference sequence). The CDR3 totals 12 residues. The CDR3 loop is CASTQGNTEAFF. The CDR3 coding sequence is TGTGCCAGCACACAGGGGAACACTGAAGCTTTCTTT.

The table lists this clone with a count of one. The rearrangement joins TRBV6-1 to TRBJ2-7, with 7 positions matching TRBD2. V was pared by 6 bases and J by 9 bases, with 14 bases of the junction left unmatched. This CDR3 has 14 amino acids. Germline assignment: CDR1 MNHNS and CDR2 SASEGT. CDR3 region: CASSSNMGGSGQYF. The CDR3 bases are TGTGCCAGCAGCTCTAACATGGGGGGGAGCGGGCAGTACTTC.

CDR3 residues: CASSLGPPTSVYTQYF. The CDR3 DNA sequence: TGTGCCAGCAGCTTAGGACCCCCGACTAGCGTCTATACGCAGTATTTT. The gene calls are TRBV7-2 and TRBJ2-3; TRBD2 aligns across 8 bases. Germline V CDR1 and CDR2: SGHTA, FQGNSA. V was clipped by 1 base and J by 7 bases; unmatched bases: 10. This CDR3 contains 16 residues.

The chain couples TRBV19 to TRBJ1-2; D unclear. The CDR3 has 13 residues. The germline V gene encodes CDR1 LNHDA and CDR2 SQIVND (reference sequence). The V and J ends lost 4 bases and 3 bases respectively, with 9 bases between them. CDR3 amino acids: CASSSGLYYGYTF. The CDR3 DNA is TGTGCCAGTAGTAGCGGGCTCTACTATGGCTACACCTTC.

V and J are TRBV11-2 and TRBJ2-4; the D is unclear. The CDR3 is made up of 17 amino acids. Trimming removed 5 bases at V and 0 bases at J, with 17 bases between. Germline CDR1 and CDR2: SGHAT and FQNNGV. Here the CDR3 DNA reads TGTGCCAGCAGCGAAACCCCGGTTGGCTCAGCCAAAAACATTCAGTACTTC. Amino acids: CASSETPVGSAKNIQYF.

This clone was seen just once. J is TRBJ2-3 and V is TRBV2; 8 bases line up with TRBD1. The germline gives CDR1 SNHLY, CDR2 FYNNEI. The CDR3 length is 12 residues. J was trimmed by 8 bases and V by 5 bases; bases with no gene match: 3. DNA of the CDR3: TGTGCCAGCAGTTATACAGGGGGTACGCAGTATTTT. Translated: CASSYTGGTQYF. Supplemented by reference TRBV2 and TRBJ2-3, the full variable domain reads EPEVTQTPSHQVTQMGQEVILRCVPISNHLYFYWYRQILGQKVEFLVSFYNNEISEKSEIFDDQFSVERPDGSNFTLKIRSTKLEDSAMYFCASSYTGGTQYFGPGTRLTVL.

V usage is TRBV6-1 and J usage is TRBJ1-2; no clear D. Trimming shortened V by 7 bases and J by 10 bases, and 13 bases separated the two germline ends. Germline assignment: CDR1 MNHNS and CDR2 SASEGT. There are 11 residues in the CDR3. The CDR3 is CASTALEVYTF. The DNA of the CDR3 is TGTGCCAGCACCGCCTTGGAGGTCTACACCTTC.

J is TRBJ1-1 and V is TRBV6-5; D is unclear. V shed 6 bases and J shed 11 bases, with 22 bases lying between them. The CDR3 is 14 amino acids. Germline V gives CDR1 MNHEY, CDR2 SVGAGI. The CDR3 bases are TGTGCCAGCAGGGAAGGCGGTAGTAGGCTGTGGGCTTTCTTT. Its translation: CASREGGSRLWAFF.

The sample holds one count of this clone. This chain joins TRBV28 and TRBJ1-2, with 9 bases matching TRBD1. After removal of 10 bases from V and 1 base from J, the junction contained 4 bases not matched to a gene. The germline V gene has CDR1 MDHEN and CDR2 SYDVKM. CDR3 length equals 13 residues. The CDR3 loop reads CATTTGGNYGYTF. DNA for the CDR3: TGTGCCACCACGACAGGGGGTAACTATGGCTACACCTTC.

The chain combines TRBV6-5 with TRBJ2-3; the match to TRBD1 covers 8 bases. The CDR3 has 15 amino acids. Trimming cost V 5 bases and J 5 bases; bases outside gene matches: 9. Germline V gene lookup returns CDR1 MNHEY and CDR2 SVGAGI. CDR3 protein: CASSKGGQGGDTQYF. As DNA, the CDR3 is TGTGCCAGCAGTAAAGGAGGACAGGGTGGAGATACGCAGTATTTT.

J is TRBJ1-4 and V is TRBV5-3, with TRBD1 as a possible D gene (6 bases). TRBV5-3 has ORF status, its function being uncertain. The CDR3 consists of 13 residues. Deletions cut 4 bases from V and 12 bases from J, with 16 bases between. The CDR3 sequence is CARSGGRAFELFF. As DNA, the CDR3 is TGTGCCAGAAGCGGGGGGCGTGCCTTTGAACTGTTTTTT.

The chain has TRBV4-2 and TRBJ2-5, with a tentative D call TRBD2 (6 bases). TRBJ2-7 explains the end of the DNA better; the J call may be wrong. CDR1 LGHNA and CDR2 YNFKEQ come from the germline V gene. The CDR3 is made up of 16 amino acids. CDR3 in amino acids: CASSQTSTGTYYEQYF. The CDR3 nucleotides are TGTGCCAGCAGCCAAACTAGCACCGGTACATACTACGAGCAGTACTTC.

The rearrangement links TRBV9 to TRBJ2-2; a possible D gene is TRBD1 (5 bases). V shed 0 bases and J shed 7 bases, with 10 bases lying between them. Germline V lookup: CDR1 SGDLS, CDR2 YYNGEE. This CDR3 has 14 residues. CDR3 bases: TGTGCCAGCAGCGTAGAGCCCCAGGGCGGGGAGCTGTTTTTT. It translates to CASSVEPQGGELFF. The full variable domain, with the rest looked up from reference TRBV9 and TRBJ2-2, is DSGVTQTPKHLITATGQRVTLRCSPRSGDLSVYWYQQSLDQGLQFLIQYYNGEERAKGNILERFSAQQFPDLHSELNLSSLELGDSALYFCASSVEPQGGELFFGEGSRLTVL.

This clone was recorded many times. The chain has TRBV5-4 and TRBJ1-2, with TRBD1 matching over 8 bases. The trim removed 3 bases at V and 5 bases at J, leaving 9 bases unmatched. The CDR3 is made up of 15 amino acids. Germline V gene data show CDR1 as SGHNT and CDR2 as YYREEE (reference sequence). CDR3 in DNA: TGTGCCAGCAGCTCCCGGCAGGGGGCTTGGTATGGCTACACCTTC. Its translation is CASSSRQGAWYGYTF.

V usage is TRBV7-8 and J usage is TRBJ1-1; TRBD1 agrees at 10 bases. From germline, CDR1 is SGHVS and CDR2 FQNEAQ. The CDR3 runs 15 residues. V gave up 3 bases and J gave up 0 bases; unmatched junction bases: 1. The DNA for the CDR3 is TGTGCCAGCAGCTTGACAGGGGGCTTGAACACTGAAGCTTTCTTT. Translation: CASSLTGGLNTEAFF. Combining the CDR3 with reference TRBV7-8 and TRBJ1-1 gives the whole variable domain GAGVSQSPRYKVAKRGQDVALRCDPISGHVSLFWYQQALGQGPEFLTYFQNEAQLDKSGLPSDRFFAERPEGSVSTLKIQRTQQEDSAVYLCASSLTGGLNTEAFFGQGTRLTVV.

Only one count was recorded for this clone. The V call is TRBV15, the J call TRBJ2-7; perhaps TRBD1 as D (6 bases). This CDR3 spans 14 amino acids. In germline, CDR1 is LNHNV, CDR2 YYDKDF (reference sequence). The V gene lost 1 base and the J gene lost 1 base, with 8 bases spanning the gap. This CDR3 is CATSRAQGSYEQYF. The CDR3 nucleotides read TGTGCCACCAGCAGAGCTCAGGGGTCCTACGAGCAGTACTTC.